This note documents a single T cell receptor beta chain sequence. This clonotype appeared a few times. Its antigen remains undetermined. Base qualities are not recorded, but no much larger clone differs from it by a single base. Preparation of the library involved 5' RACE. The second PCR ran for roughly 7 to 12 cycles and used a J-beta primer mix along with a sample-barcoded 5' primer. A unique molecular identifier was introduced onto each TCR beta cDNA molecule by a template-switch 5' adaptor carrying 12 random nucleotides. At least 2.5 million CDR3-containing paired-end reads were obtained from each sample. All of the RNA was converted into first-strand cDNA using the Mint cDNA synthesis kit, with a TRBC-specific oligonucleotide serving as the primer. Following uracil-DNA glycosylase treatment, all cDNA underwent a first 18-cycle PCR with the universal primers M1SS and BC2_uni_R. The paper's data handling went like this. For normalization, 1 million high-quality reads, each with a distinct molecular identifier, were randomly selected from each sample. Reads sharing molecular identifiers were discarded rather than binned into consensus sequences. MiTCR, with a Q25 quality threshold and the strictest error-elimination algorithm, was used for CDR3 identification, clonotype clustering and error correction. A nonparametric unseen species model using Euler transformation provided a lower-bound estimate of total TCR beta diversity. Starting from the raw public reads, TCRdb applied fastp trimming at Q25, assembled clones with MiXCR and retained in-frame beta chains. Rows with a matching CDR3 protein are joined into one entry that keeps the most common DNA and genes. TCRdb's processing, not the study's, gives the V and J calls here. The sample yields 1,800,000 or so distinct CDR3 sequences; approximately 39% were counted once. The ten largest make up roughly 24% of the sample.

The data are from a study of blood T cells in healthy people across ages (dated by TCRdb to 2014 to 2015). As for the study more broadly: In model experiments, template switching captured about one uniquely barcoded TCR beta cDNA molecule for every two T cells. The donors were split into four age groups: young (average around 15 years), middle-aged (about 40), aged (approximately 60) and long-lived (approximately 89). The study measured age-related changes in TCR beta repertoire diversity using deep sequencing normalized with unique cDNA molecular identifiers. Using the same blood draw, the study looked at two additional independent replicas of 1 million unique cDNA reads for two donors, one aged 18 to 29 and the other aged 80 or older. To avoid experimental bias, donors of different ages were randomly spread across the sequencing lanes. On the study overall, not on this receptor specifically: Observed TCR beta diversity per million T cells fell roughly linearly with age, and a significant reduction was already apparent by age roughly 40. Because the CMV infection status of the donors was unknown, age-related changes in expanded clonotypes may potentially have been confounded. Compared with the aged group, more naive CD4+ T cells, fewer expanded clones and increased TCR diversity were shown by the long-lived group, suggesting age selection. Observed TCR beta diversity correlated strongly with the percentage of naive T cells measured by flow cytometry. Since profiling was done on bulk unsorted PBMCs, naive and antigen-experienced compartments could not be conclusively compared. Estimates of total diversity based on one million sequenced T cells were regarded as lower bounds and as underestimates.

The CDR3, from cysteine to phenylalanine, totals 15 residues. The kept DNA is CDR3 alone, 45 bases in frame from the first base. Trimming costs V 0 bases and J 4 bases, and their ends lie 11 bases apart. CDR1 SGHKS and CDR2 YYEKEE were looked up in the germline V gene (reference sequence). Donors were 30 to 45 systemically healthy Caucasian individuals from Russia aged about 6 to 100 years. Each donor gave around 9.9 milliliters of peripheral blood, collected into EDTA-treated Vacutainer tubes. Ficoll-Paque density-gradient centrifugation was used to isolate PBMCs, with at least 6.5 million per sample. Trizol reagent was used to extract total RNA from PBMCs, with at least 5.5 micrograms per sample. Naive CD45RAhigh/CD27high T cell percentages were measured by flow cytometry on a PBMC aliquot from every donor.

The chain is made from TRBV5-5 and TRBJ2-1; the D gene cannot be named for sure. The clonotype was recovered from a human donor in good health. Sequenced input: blood. The DNA sequence reads TGTGCCAGCAGCTTGGCCTATTTTGGGTACAATGAGCAGTTCTTC. Its product reads: CASSLAYFGYNEQFF.